These T cell receptor beta chains were read from a single sample in a study of tumor-infiltrating lymphocytes in primary liver carcinoma. MiXCR was run by TCRdb on the multiplex PCR reads, yielding one entry per CDR3 protein. The profile shows more than 55,000 distinct CDR3 sequences, about two thirds of them singletons. Material for sequencing was liver tumor tissue from sampling region 2. The receptors here all came from a man aged 35 to 55 with primary liver carcinoma and hepatitis B virus infection. The CDR3 runs from the conserved cysteine through the conserved F or W. A D gene is named only where the DNA matches it firmly. Clone size is not always given. Where it is, it says once, few, many or a class for expanded clones.

J gene | V gene | CDR3 length | clone size | D gene | CDR3 DNA | CDR3 protein
TRBJ2-2 | TRBV6-1 | 16 | NA | TRBD2 | TGTGCCAGCAAATATACTAGCGGGAAACGGACCGGGGAGCTGTTTTTT | CASKYTSGKRTGELFF
TRBJ2-3 | TRBV7-8 | 14 | NA | NA | TGTGCCAGCAGCATTGGCGGGTACACAGATACGCAGTATTTT | CASSIGGYTDTQYF
TRBJ2-7 | TRBV11-2 | 14 | NA | NA | TGTGCCAGCAGCTTGACTGACACTGTCTACGAGCAGTACTTC | CASSLTDTVYEQYF
TRBJ2-3 | TRBV6-1 | 16 | NA | TRBD2 | TGTGCCAGCAGTCGCCAAGCGGGAGCCCTCGACGATACGCAGTATTTT | CASSRQAGALDDTQYF
TRBJ2-2 | TRBV29-1 | 12 | many | NA | TGCAGCGTTGCAAAGGGGACCGGGGAGCTGTTTTTT | CSVAKGTGELFF
TRBJ1-1 | TRBV5-6 | 17 | NA | NA | TGTGCCAGCAGCTTCTTGGGCTCATTATTGGGAAACACTGAAGCTTTCTTT | CASSFLGSLLGNTEAFF
TRBJ2-3 | TRBV11-3 | 15 | NA | NA | TGTGCCAGCAGCTTAGAACTGGGGGTGGCTCAGCCCCAGTATTTT | CASSLELGVAQPQYF
TRBJ1-3 | TRBV28 | 14 | many | NA | TGTGCCAGCAGTGCACAGGTGACTGGAAACACCATATATTTT | CASSAQVTGNTIYF
TRBJ1-2 | TRBV4-1 | 14 | NA | NA | TGCGCCAGTAGCCAAGATTACAGAGATCATGGCTACACCTTC | CASSQDYRDHGYTF
TRBJ2-1 | TRBV12-3/TRBV12-4 | 15 | many | TRBD1 | TGTGCCAGCAGTTTAGGGACAGGGGGCTACAATGAGCAGTTCTTC | CASSLGTGGYNEQFF
TRBJ2-7 | TRBV4-3 | 18 | NA | NA | TGTACCAGCAGCCAAGTAGGGCGAGAGGACGTATTAGCCTACGAGCAGTACTTC | CTSSQVGREDVLAYEQYF
TRBJ2-7 | TRBV5-4 | 16 | NA | TRBD2 | TGTGCTAGCAGGGATCCGGGACTAGCGGGGGGCTACGAGCAATACTTC | CASRDPGLAGGYEQYF
TRBJ2-7 | TRBV6-6 | 15 | NA | TRBD2 | TGTGCCAGCAGTCACGGGGCTAGCGGGGGGTACGAGCAGTACTTC | CASSHGASGGYEQYF
TRBJ2-3 | TRBV29-1 | 13 | NA | NA | TGCAGCGTCCGGATGGGGGGCGGAGATATGCAGTATTTT | CSVRMGGGDMQYF
TRBJ1-5 | TRBV11-3 | 18 | NA | NA | TGTGCCGGCAGCCAAAGAGCTCGACAGGAGAATAGTAATCAGCCCCAGCATTTT | CAGSQRARQENSNQPQHF
TRBJ1-2 | TRBV28 | 12 | many | NA | TGTGCCAGCAGCCGACAGAACTATGGCTACACCTTC | CASSRQNYGYTF
TRBJ1-1 | TRBV7-3 | 13 | NA | NA | TGTGCCAGCAGCCCGGGGAGGAACACTGAAGCTTTCTTT | CASSPGRNTEAFF
TRBJ2-3 | TRBV6-1 | 15 | NA | NA | TGTGCCAGCTCACACAGGGGCGGGAGCACAGATACGAAATATTTT | CASSHRGGSTDTKYF
TRBJ2-2 | TRBV4-2 | 14 | NA | NA | TGTGCCAGCAGCCAAGCTCTGACAGTCGGGGAGCTGTTTTTT | CASSQALTVGELFF
TRBJ2-7 | TRBV6-5 | 14 | NA | TRBD1 | TGTGCCTGCAGACCGACAGGGACCTACTACGAGCAGTACTTC | CACRPTGTYYEQYF
TRBJ2-7 | TRBV11-2 | 14 | NA | NA | TGTGCCAGCAGCATAGGCCACGGCCCCCACGAGCAGTACTTC | CASSIGHGPHEQYF
TRBJ1-1 | TRBV6-5 | 13 | few | NA | TGTGCTAGCGGTAGAAATGAGGACACTGAAGCTTCCTTT | CASGRNEDTEASF
TRBJ1-4 | TRBV11-2 | 16 | NA | NA | TGTGCAAGCAGCAAGGCACCAGGAGGAACAAATGGAAAACTGTTTTTT | CASSKAPGGTNGKLFF
TRBJ2-7 | TRBV4-3 | 17 | few | TRBD1 | TGCGCCTGCAGCCTAGAAGCACCCGGGACAGGGCGGTACGAGCAGTACTTC | CACSLEAPGTGRYEQYF
TRBJ2-2 | TRBV12-3/TRBV12-4 | 14 | NA | NA | TGTGCCAGTAGCCACCACAGGGAGGCCGGTGAGCTGTTTTTT | CASSHHREAGELFF
TRBJ2-1 | TRBV12-5 | 14 | NA | TRBD1 | TGTGCTAGTGGTCGGGACAGGGTTAACGATGAGCAGTTCTTC | CASGRDRVNDEQFF